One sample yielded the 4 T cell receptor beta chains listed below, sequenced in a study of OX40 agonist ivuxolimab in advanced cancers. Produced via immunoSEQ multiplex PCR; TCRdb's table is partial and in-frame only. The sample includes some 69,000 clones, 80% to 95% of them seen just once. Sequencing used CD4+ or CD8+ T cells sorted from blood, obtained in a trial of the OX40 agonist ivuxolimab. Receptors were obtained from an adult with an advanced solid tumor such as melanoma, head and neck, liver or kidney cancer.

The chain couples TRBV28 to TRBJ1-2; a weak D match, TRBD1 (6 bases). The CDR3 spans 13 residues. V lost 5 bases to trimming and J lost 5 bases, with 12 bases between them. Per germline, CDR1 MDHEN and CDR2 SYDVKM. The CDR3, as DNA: TGTGCCAGCAGTACAGGGAGCCCATATGGCTACACCTTC. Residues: CASSTGSPYGYTF.

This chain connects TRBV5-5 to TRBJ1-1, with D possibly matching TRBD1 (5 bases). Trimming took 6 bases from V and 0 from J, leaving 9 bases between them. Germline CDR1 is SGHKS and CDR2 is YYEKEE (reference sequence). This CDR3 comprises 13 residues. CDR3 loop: CASITDMNTEAFF. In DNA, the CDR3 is TGTGCCAGCATAACGGACATGAACACTGAAGCTTTCTTT. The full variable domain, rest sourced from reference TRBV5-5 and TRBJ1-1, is DAGVTQSPTHLIKTRGQQVTLRCSPISGHKSVSWYQQVLGQGPQFIFQYYEKEERGRGNFPDRFSARQFPNYSSELNVNALLLGDSALYLCASITDMNTEAFFGQGTRLTVV.

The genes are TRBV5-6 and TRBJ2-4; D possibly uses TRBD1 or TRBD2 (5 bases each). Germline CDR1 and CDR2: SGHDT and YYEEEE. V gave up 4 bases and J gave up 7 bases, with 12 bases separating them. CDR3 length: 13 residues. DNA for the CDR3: TGTGCCAGCAGCGGGGACGAGAGGAACATTCAGTACTTC. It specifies CASSGDERNIQYF. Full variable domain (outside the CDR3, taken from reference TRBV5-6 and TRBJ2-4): DAGVTQSPTHLIKTRGQQVTLRCSPKSGHDTVSWYQQALGQGPQFIFQYYEEEERQRGNFPDRFSGHQFPNYSSELNVNALLLGDSALYLCASSGDERNIQYFGAGTRLSVL.

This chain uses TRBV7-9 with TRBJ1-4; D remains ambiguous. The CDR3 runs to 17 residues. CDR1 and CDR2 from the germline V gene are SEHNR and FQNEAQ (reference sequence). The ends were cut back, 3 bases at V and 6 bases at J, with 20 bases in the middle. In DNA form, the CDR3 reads TGTGCCAGCAGCTTCTTTGTTGGTTTGGGTCTAGATGAAAAACTGTTTTTT. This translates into CASSFFVGLGLDEKLFF.